These T cell receptor beta chains were read from a single sample in a study of blood T cells in healthy people across ages. A single record per CDR3 protein comes from TCRdb applying MiXCR to the 5' RACE reads. This table has approximately 690,000 distinct CDR3 sequences, around 41% appearing once. Input material: blood. The receptors shown here come from an elderly man in good health. Both conserved end residues are part of each CDR3. Each record gives: V gene, D gene, clone size, J gene, CDR3 DNA, CDR3 protein. A D gene is named only where the DNA matches it firmly. Size is omitted from some rows. Given values are once, few, many or a class for expanded clones.

V: TRBV28; D: -; size: few; J: TRBJ2-2; DNA: TGTGCCAGCCCTGGGGGGGCCAGGCTGTTTTTT; CDR3: CASPGGARLFF
V: TRBV12-3/TRBV12-4; D: -; size: -; J: TRBJ2-3; DNA: TGTGCCAGCGGTCGCGGAGTCGACACAGATACGCAGTATTTT; CDR3: CASGRGVDTDTQYF
V: TRBV24-1; D: TRBD1; size: -; J: TRBJ2-6; DNA: TGTGCCACCAGTGATTCGCCTTTCAGGGGGTCCGGGGCCAACGTCCTGACTTTC; CDR3: CATSDSPFRGSGANVLTF
V: TRBV2; D: TRBD1; size: few; J: TRBJ2-7; DNA: TGTGCCGACGGAGGGGGACAGGGCTACGAGCAGTACTTC; CDR3: CADGGGQGYEQYF
V: TRBV6-1; D: -; size: few; J: TRBJ1-1; DNA: TGTGCCAGCAGTGAAGCGGGAAACAGTGAAGCTTTCTTT; CDR3: CASSEAGNSEAFF
V: TRBV2; D: TRBD1; size: -; J: TRBJ2-2; DNA: TGTGCCAGCACAGGACAGGGGTTGACCGGGGAGCTGTTTTTT; CDR3: CASTGQGLTGELFF
V: TRBV6-4; D: -; size: few; J: TRBJ2-2; DNA: TGTGCCAGCAGTGTAGAACAAAACACCGGGGAGCTGTTTTTT; CDR3: CASSVEQNTGELFF
V: TRBV7-2; D: TRBD2; size: -; J: TRBJ2-5; DNA: TGTGCCAGCAGCTTAGCGCCCGGACTAGCGGGGGGGAAAGAGACCCAGTACTTC; CDR3: CASSLAPGLAGGKETQYF
V: TRBV5-1; D: TRBD2; size: -; J: TRBJ2-1; DNA: TGCGTCAGCAGCCCTGGGACTATCTACAATGAGCAGTTCTTC; CDR3: CVSSPGTIYNEQFF
V: TRBV9; D: TRBD1; size: -; J: TRBJ1-6; DNA: TGTGCCAGCAGCGCCAGACAGGGGGCGAATTCACCCCTCCACTTT; CDR3: CASSARQGANSPLHF
V: TRBV5-1; D: TRBD1; size: -; J: TRBJ2-1; DNA: TGCGCCAGCCGAACGGGACAGGGGCGAAGCTCCTACAATGAGCAGTTCTTC; CDR3: CASRTGQGRSSYNEQFF
V: TRBV4-1; D: TRBD2; size: -; J: TRBJ2-5; DNA: TGCGCCAGCAGCCGAGCGGGAGAGGAGCAAGAGACCCAGTACTTC; CDR3: CASSRAGEEQETQYF
V: TRBV9; D: TRBD1; size: few; J: TRBJ2-3; DNA: TGTGCCAGCAGCGTAGGTAGGGGGCCTAGCACAGATACGCAGTATTTT; CDR3: CASSVGRGPSTDTQYF
V: TRBV5-1; D: TRBD1; size: -; J: TRBJ2-5; DNA: TGCGCCAGCAGCTTGGCTAGGACAGGGGGCGCAGAGACCCAGTACTTC; CDR3: CASSLARTGGAETQYF
V: TRBV6-2/TRBV6-3; D: -; size: -; J: TRBJ2-7; DNA: TGTGCCAGCACCAGACAATTCTACGAGCAGTACTTC; CDR3: CASTRQFYEQYF
V: TRBV14; D: TRBD2; size: -; J: TRBJ2-5; DNA: TGTGCCAGCAGCCGAGAAGGGCTGAGGCTAGCGGGGGAAGAGACCCAGTACTTC; CDR3: CASSREGLRLAGEETQYF
V: TRBV12-3/TRBV12-4; D: TRBD1; size: -; J: TRBJ1-5; DNA: TGTGCCACCAAGACAGGGCAAAACCCCAATCAGCCCCAGCATTTT; CDR3: CATKTGQNPNQPQHF
V: TRBV12-5; D: -; size: once; J: TRBJ2-7; DNA: TGTGCTAGTGGTTTAGAGCAGGGTGTCTACGAGCAGTACTTC; CDR3: CASGLEQGVYEQYF
V: TRBV5-1; D: -; size: -; J: TRBJ2-5; DNA: TGCGCCAGCCGAGCCGTCCCACAGGGACAAGAGACCCAGTACTTC; CDR3: CASRAVPQGQETQYF
V: TRBV20-1; D: -; size: few; J: TRBJ2-1; DNA: TGCAGTGCTGGCCCCCCGGGACTCTACAATGAGCAGTTCTTC; CDR3: CSAGPPGLYNEQFF
V: TRBV12-3/TRBV12-4; D: -; size: -; J: TRBJ1-1; DNA: TGTGCCAGCAGGTTCCGCAGGGCGACTGAAGCTTTCTTT; CDR3: CASRFRRATEAFF
V: TRBV28; D: -; size: -; J: TRBJ2-6; DNA: TGTGCCAGCGGGGAGACAGGAAACTCTGGGGCCAACGTCCTGACTTTC; CDR3: CASGETGNSGANVLTF
V: TRBV4-1; D: TRBD2; size: -; J: TRBJ2-7; DNA: TGCGCCCGCAGCCCCGGGACTAGCGGGGAGACTTCCTACAATGAGCAGTACTTC; CDR3: CARSPGTSGETSYNEQYF
V: TRBV29-1; D: -; size: -; J: TRBJ2-6; DNA: TGCTGCGTTCGTAAAGGCTCTGGGGCCAACGTCCTGACTTTC; CDR3: CCVRKGSGANVLTF